Listed here is a single TCR beta chain. Its antigen remains unknown. One entry per CDR3 protein, called by TCRdb with MiXCR from the RT-PCR reads. The sample yields about 780,000 distinct CDR3 sequences, less than 20% seen once. This sample was included in a study of response to subunit inactivated influenza vaccine. Whole-study results and caveats: The authors suggested that every seasonal influenza vaccination recruits few new T cells.

Sample: PBMCs from blood, taken about 5 days after vaccination. The sequence was obtained from a man aged 50-60 years who received an inactivated influenza vaccine.

CDR3 region: CASSIDSYNSPLHF. The CDR3 DNA follows: TGTGCCAGCTCAATCGACAGCTATAATTCACCCCTCCACTTT. The chain has TRBV18 and TRBJ1-6; D possibly corresponds to TRBD1 (5 bases). The ends were cut back, 5 bases at V and 3 bases at J, with 8 bases in the middle. The CDR3 has 14 amino acids. The germline V gene has CDR1 KGHSH and CDR2 LQKENI.